These 11 T cell receptor beta chains share one sample of origin, sequenced in a study of control samples from healthy donors and cancer patients. Clones were read by immunoSEQ multiplex PCR, and TCRdb kept only the in-frame ones, dropping some. The data hold over 7,500 clones, with around 90% observed a single time. Sequenced material: PBMCs. The receptors derive from a man aged 55 to 70 with colorectal cancer.

The rearrangement uses TRBV10-3 and TRBJ1-1; D is unclear. CDR1 and CDR2 (germline): ENHRY, SYGVKD. The CDR3 runs 13 residues. Between the trimmed V and J ends, which lost 5 bases and 4 bases, there was a span of 11 bases. CDR3 bases: TGTGCCATCAGTAACTCGGGCCTCACTGAAGCTTTCTTT. Its protein is CAISNSGLTEAFF.

In nucleotides, the CDR3 is TGTGCCAGCAGCTTGGCTACTAGGGGCTACGAGCAGTACTTC. It codes for CASSLATRGYEQYF. V and J are TRBV5-5 and TRBJ2-7, with D perhaps given as TRBD1 or TRBD2 (5 bases each). Trimming removed 0 bases from V and 3 bases from J, with 10 bases in between. This CDR3 region has 14 residues. Germline values: CDR1 SGHKS, CDR2 YYEKEE (reference sequence).

Turning to this clone: Other DNA variants within this sample encode the same CDR3. This chain joins TRBV5-1 and TRBJ2-3; 10 bases map to TRBD2. The V gene's germline CDR1 is SGHRS and CDR2 YFSETQ. Trimming cost V 0 bases and J 1 base; bases outside gene matches: 2. The CDR3 is 16 amino acids. The DNA for the CDR3 is TGCGCCAGCAGCTTGGGTGGACTAGCGGGCACAGATACGCAGTATTTT. Protein: CASSLGGLAGTDTQYF.

The chain links TRBV9 to TRBJ1-2, with 7 bases aligning to TRBD1. Germline CDR1 reads SGDLS; CDR2 reads YYNGEE. The CDR3 totals 18 residues. Trimming at V came to 4 bases and at J to 5 bases, leaving 20 bases not matched to a gene. This chain's CDR3 is CASSISGTDSLPPYGYTF. The CDR3 DNA sequence: TGTGCCAGCAGCATCTCCGGGACAGACTCCCTGCCACCTTATGGCTACACCTTC.

The V and J genes are TRBV6-5 and TRBJ2-5; 7 bases are shared with TRBD2. The CDR3 is made up of 14 amino acids. Germline assignment: CDR1 MNHEY and CDR2 SVGAGI. Germline trimming cut 7 bases from V and 1 base from J; bases unmatched to any gene: 6. The CDR3 sequence is CASTQWGGQETQYF. The CDR3 DNA sequence: TGTGCCAGCACCCAGTGGGGGGGCCAAGAGACCCAGTACTTC.

The chain combines TRBV9 with TRBJ2-3; TRBD2 matches at 7 bases. This CDR3 contains 15 residues. In germline, CDR1 is SGDLS, CDR2 YYNGEE. V gave up 0 bases and J gave up 6 bases; unmatched junction bases: 7. The CDR3 DNA reads TGTGCCAGCAGCGTAGGTGGGGGGGAGGGGGATACGCAGTATTTT. Translating it yields CASSVGGGEGDTQYF.

The J gene is TRBJ1-6, the V gene TRBV27; 10 bases are shared with TRBD1. There are 16 residues in the CDR3. The ends lost 5 bases at V and 8 bases at J; junction bases unmatched: 9. Per the germline V gene, CDR1 is MNHEY and CDR2 is SMNVEV (reference sequence). This CDR3 is CASSLKTGGWYSPLHF. The CDR3 DNA sequence: TGTGCCAGCAGTCTTAAGACAGGGGGCTGGTATTCACCCCTCCACTTT.

The gene calls are TRBV29-1 and TRBJ1-1; D gene unclear. The germline CDR1 and CDR2 sequences are SQVTM and ANQGSEA. V lost 4 bases and J lost 10, with 10 bases in between. The CDR3 runs to 10 residues. CDR3 sequence: CSVVEVRAFF. For the CDR3, the DNA is TGCAGCGTTGTCGAGGTGCGAGCTTTCTTT.

J is TRBJ1-2 and V is TRBV11-2; the D is unclear. In germline, CDR1 is SGHAT, CDR2 FQNNGV. The CDR3 is 15 amino acids. V lost 5 bases and J lost 1, with 14 bases in between. As DNA, the CDR3 is TGTGCCAGCAGCCCGGGCCTAACAGTTAACTATGGCTACACCTTC. Translating it yields CASSPGLTVNYGYTF.

The V call is TRBV5-6, the J call TRBJ1-6; D might be TRBD1 (5 bases). Trimming cost V 4 bases and J 8 bases, with 16 bases left between them. The V gene's germline CDR1 is SGHDT and CDR2 YYEEEE. CDR3 length equals 15 residues. CDR3 amino acids: CASSPGTALDSPLHF. The CDR3 DNA follows: TGTGCCAGCAGCCCCGGGACGGCTTTAGATTCACCCCTCCACTTT. The variable domain in full, with the rest retrieved from reference TRBV5-6 and TRBJ1-6, is DAGVTQSPTHLIKTRGQQVTLRCSPKSGHDTVSWYQQALGQGPQFIFQYYEEEERQRGNFPDRFSGHQFPNYSSELNVNALLLGDSALYLCASSPGTALDSPLHFGNGTRLTVT.

The chain couples TRBV6-2 or TRBV6-3 to TRBJ1-2, with D possibly TRBD1 on 5 matching bases. Germline CDR1 is MNHEY and CDR2 is SVGEGT. Trimming took 4 bases from V and 6 from J, leaving 6 bases between them. This CDR3 has 11 amino acids. Written as DNA, the CDR3 is TGTGCCAGCAGTTGGGGGGATGGCTACACCTTC. This encodes CASSWGDGYTF.